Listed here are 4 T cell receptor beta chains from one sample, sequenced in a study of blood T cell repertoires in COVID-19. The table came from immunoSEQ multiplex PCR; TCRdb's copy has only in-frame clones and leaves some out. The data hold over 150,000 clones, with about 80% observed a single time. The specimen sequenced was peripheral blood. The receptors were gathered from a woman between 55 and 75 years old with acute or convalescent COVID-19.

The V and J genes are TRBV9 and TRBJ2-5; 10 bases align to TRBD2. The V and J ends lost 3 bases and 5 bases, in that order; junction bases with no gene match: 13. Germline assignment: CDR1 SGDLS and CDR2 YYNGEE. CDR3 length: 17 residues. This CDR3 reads CASSARGLAGDSETQYF. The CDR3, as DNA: TGTGCCAGCAGCGCAAGGGGGCTAGCGGGGGATTCCGAGACCCAGTACTTC.

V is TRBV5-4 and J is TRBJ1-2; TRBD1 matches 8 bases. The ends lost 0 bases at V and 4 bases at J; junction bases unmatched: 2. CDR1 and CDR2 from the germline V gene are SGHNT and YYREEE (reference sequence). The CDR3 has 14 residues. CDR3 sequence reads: CASSLGTGGYGYTF. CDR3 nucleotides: TGTGCCAGCAGCTTGGGTACAGGGGGCTATGGCTACACCTTC.

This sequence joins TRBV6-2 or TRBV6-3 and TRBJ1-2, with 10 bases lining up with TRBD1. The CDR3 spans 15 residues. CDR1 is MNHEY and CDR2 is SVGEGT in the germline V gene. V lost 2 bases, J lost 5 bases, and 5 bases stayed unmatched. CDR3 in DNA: TGTGCCAGCAGTTACCCGGGGACAGGGGTGTATGGCTACACCTTC. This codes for CASSYPGTGVYGYTF.

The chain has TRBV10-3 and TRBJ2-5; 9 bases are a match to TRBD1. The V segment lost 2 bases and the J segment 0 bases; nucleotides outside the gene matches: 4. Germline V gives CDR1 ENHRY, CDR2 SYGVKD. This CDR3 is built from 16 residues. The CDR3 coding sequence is TGTGCCATCAGTGAGGGGACAGGGTGGTACCAAGAGACCCAGTACTTC. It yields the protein CAISEGTGWYQETQYF.